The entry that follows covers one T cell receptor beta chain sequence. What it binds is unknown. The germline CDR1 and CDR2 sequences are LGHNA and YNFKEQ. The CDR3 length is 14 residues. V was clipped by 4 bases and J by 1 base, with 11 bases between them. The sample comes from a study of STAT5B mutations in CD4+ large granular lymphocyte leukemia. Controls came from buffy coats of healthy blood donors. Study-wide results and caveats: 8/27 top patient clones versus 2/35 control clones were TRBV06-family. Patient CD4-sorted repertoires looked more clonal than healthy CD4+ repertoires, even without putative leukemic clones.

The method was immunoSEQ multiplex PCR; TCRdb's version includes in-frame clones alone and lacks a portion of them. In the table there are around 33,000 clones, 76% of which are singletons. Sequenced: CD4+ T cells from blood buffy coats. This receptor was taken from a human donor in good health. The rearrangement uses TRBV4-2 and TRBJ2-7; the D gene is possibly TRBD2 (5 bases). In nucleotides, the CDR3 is TGTGCCAGCAGCCGACAAACTAGTTCCTACGAGCAGTACTTC. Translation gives CASSRQTSSYEQYF.